The clone carrying this T cell receptor (beta chain) appeared many times. What was amplified from RNA transcripts were TCR beta CDR3 regions. Carried out on the TCR CDR3, a first-round RT-PCR used the HTBI primer set. One entry per CDR3 protein, called by TCRdb with MiXCR from the multiplex PCR reads. The sample has around 400,000 distinct CDR3 sequences; 20% to 25% are singletons. The CDR3 has 14 amino acids. Germline CDR1 and CDR2: MNHEY and SVGEGT. Trimming removed 5 bases from V and 6 bases from J, with 16 bases in between. Cells are PBMCs isolated from around 9.4 ml of fresh blood. The sample originates from a study of T cells in Graves' hyperthyroidism and ophthalmopathy.

What was sequenced was blood. This chain connects TRBV6-2 or TRBV6-3 to TRBJ1-1, with D possibly being TRBD1 (5 bases). The clonotype originates from a man in his forties or fifties with Graves' hyperthyroidism. The CDR3 DNA sequence: TGTGCCAGCAGTAAAGGAGGGGACCGGGCTGAAGCTTTCTTT. It yields the protein CASSKGGDRAEAFF.